This TCR beta chain comes out of a study of blood T cell repertoires in COVID-19. The wider study: Both acute and convalescent COVID-19 samples were obtained from the United States, Italy and Spain. T cells, B-cell-depleted T cells, or PBMCs supplied cDNA or gDNA.

As originally analysed: Reference gene primer amplification yielded estimated nucleated cell counts. Clones were sequenced by immunoSEQ multiplex PCR, and TCRdb holds only the in-frame ones, with some missing. Clone size and V and J calls were adopted from that table, with D and trimming inferred from the DNA. The sample consists of about 190,000 clones, more than 70% of them appearing once. Germline lookup yields CDR1 SGDLS and CDR2 YYNGEE. This CDR3 has 15 amino acids. Deletions cut 5 bases from V and 11 bases from J, with 20 bases between. This clone was seen only a few times. Material for sequencing was peripheral blood. The receptor was isolated from a woman between 40 and 55 years old who had recovered from COVID-19. The V gene is TRBV9, the J gene TRBJ1-6, with D possibly TRBD1 on 5 matching bases. CDR3: CASSYDGGGRTPLHF. CDR3 DNA: TGTGCCAGCAGTTACGACGGGGGTGGGAGGACACCCCTCCACTTT.